This entry lists 27 T cell receptor beta chains sequenced from one sample in a study of CD8 T cells in Susac syndrome. With random hexamers, 0.5 to 1 ug RNA was reverse transcribed. One entry per CDR3 protein results from TCRdb running MiXCR on the immunoSEQ multiplex PCR reads. Counted here are some 76,000 distinct CDR3 sequences, roughly nine tenths occurring once; the ten biggest clones make up around 0.5%. Sequencing was performed on CD8+ T cells from PBMCs. These receptors all come from a human donor with multiple sclerosis.

The chain recombines TRBV28 with TRBJ2-7; 12 positions match TRBD2. This CDR3 has 20 residues. Germline V gene sequence: CDR1 MDHEN, CDR2 SYDVKM. V lost 5 bases to trimming and J lost 5 bases; unmatched junction nucleotides: 22. The CDR3 reads CASSPPPQLGLAGGQDEQYF. The CDR3, as DNA: TGTGCCAGCAGTCCTCCCCCGCAACTTGGTCTAGCGGGAGGGCAGGACGAGCAGTACTTC.

The rearrangement uses TRBV11-2 and TRBJ1-6; TRBD1 agrees at 7 bases. The CDR3 is 15 amino acids. CDR1 SGHAT and CDR2 FQNNGV come from the germline V gene. With 1 base clipped from V and 7 bases from J, the junction kept 4 bases outside the gene matches. The CDR3 loop reads CASSLGDSGNSPLHF. In nucleotides, the CDR3 is TGTGCCAGCAGCTTAGGGGACAGTGGGAATTCACCCCTCCACTTT.

This chain uses TRBV4-1 with TRBJ2-2; D is undetermined. CDR1 and CDR2 from the germline V gene are MGHRA and YSYEKL. Trimming left V 4 bases short and J 5 bases short, with 8 bases between. The CDR3 totals 13 residues. The CDR3 DNA sequence: TGCGCCAGCAGCCTCAGCTCAACCGGGGAGCTGTTTTTT. Translated, it gives CASSLSSTGELFF.

The CDR3 spells CASGAFSNQPQHF. The CDR3, as DNA: TGTGCCAGCGGGGCCTTTAGCAATCAGCCCCAGCATTTT. The rearrangement uses TRBV19 and TRBJ1-5, with a possible D match to TRBD1 (5 bases). Between the trimmed V and J ends, which lost 9 bases and 0 bases, there was a span of 9 bases. The CDR3 extends over 13 amino acids. Germline V gene lookup returns CDR1 LNHDA and CDR2 SQIVND (reference sequence).

The chain combines TRBV30 with TRBJ1-1; the D gene is possibly TRBD1 (5 bases). Trimming took off 6 bases at V and 10 bases at J, with 15 bases between the two ends. The CDR3 sequence is 11 residues long. Germline values: CDR1 GTSNPN, CDR2 SVGIG (reference sequence). This chain's CDR3 is CACEGALGAFF. The CDR3 DNA sequence: TGTGCCTGCGAAGGGGCTCTGGGAGCTTTCTTT.

This rearrangement joins TRBV4-1 to TRBJ2-7; either TRBD1 or TRBD2 may supply D (5 bases each). Between the trimmed V and J ends, which lost 0 bases and 3 bases, there was a span of 15 bases. Germline loops: CDR1 MGHRA, CDR2 YSYEKL. The CDR3 extends over 16 amino acids. The CDR3 region is CASSQDGAHRGYEQYF. The CDR3 DNA reads TGCGCCAGCAGCCAAGATGGGGCCCACCGGGGCTACGAGCAGTACTTC.

The CDR3 coding sequence is TGTGCCAGCAGTTTGGCCCTCCATCCGACTTCACCCCTCCACTTT. This gives the protein CASSLALHPTSPLHF. This chain joins TRBV12-3 or TRBV12-4 and TRBJ1-6; no clear D gene. Trimming removed 3 bases from V and 9 bases from J, with 15 bases in between. The CDR3 totals 15 residues.

The chain recombines TRBV6-2 or TRBV6-3 with TRBJ2-7; 14 bases agree with TRBD2. From germline, CDR1 is MNHEY and CDR2 SVGEGT. Trimming cost V 6 bases and J 2 bases; bases outside gene matches: 24. The CDR3 spans 22 residues. DNA for the CDR3: TGTGCCAGCAGCCCTCTGAGACAGGGCCCTCGAACGGGACTAGCGGGAGCCTACGAGCAGTACTTC. It translates to CASSPLRQGPRTGLAGAYEQYF.

The chain employs TRBV5-4 and TRBJ2-3; possibly TRBD1 for D (6 bases). Trimming took 2 bases from V and 0 from J, leaving 10 bases between them. Germline assignment: CDR1 SGHNT and CDR2 YYREEE (reference sequence). The CDR3 has 15 residues. The CDR3 nucleotides read TGTGCCAGCAGCTTCGACAGGCTCAGCACAGATACGCAGTATTTT. It encodes CASSFDRLSTDTQYF.

V is TRBV5-6 and J is TRBJ1-3; tentative D call: TRBD1 (5 bases). The V end was cut by 1 base, the J end by 6 bases, with 14 bases between. The CDR3 is 15 amino acids. The germline V gene encodes CDR1 SGHDT and CDR2 YYEEEE. This CDR3 reads CASSLFSGAENTIYF. Written as DNA, the CDR3 is TGTGCCAGCAGCTTGTTTTCCGGGGCTGAAAACACCATATATTTT.

The J gene is TRBJ1-1, the V gene TRBV2, with D possibly TRBD1 on 6 matching bases. Deletions cut 8 bases from V and 2 bases from J, with 15 bases between. CDR3 length equals 14 residues. CDR1 SNHLY and CDR2 FYNNEI come from the germline V gene. The CDR3 nucleotides read TGTGCCAGCGATCTCCGGACAGTCAACACTGAAGCTTTCTTT. It yields the protein CASDLRTVNTEAFF.

The genes are TRBV13 and TRBJ2-7, with 12 bases fitting TRBD1. The germline V gene has CDR1 PRHDT and CDR2 FYEKMQ (reference sequence). Trimming removed 4 bases from V and 7 bases from J; junction bases left unmatched: 5. The CDR3 sequence is 14 residues long. CDR3 DNA: TGTGCCAGCAGCTCCCGGGACAGGGGGCTTGAGCAGTACTTC. Protein product: CASSSRDRGLEQYF. Based on the CDR3 plus reference TRBV13 and TRBJ2-7, the full variable domain is AAGVIQSPRHLIKEKRETATLKCYPIPRHDTVYWYQQGPGQDPQFLISFYEKMQSDKGSIPDRFSAQQFSDYHSELNMSSLELGDSALYFCASSSRDRGLEQYFGPGTRLTVT.

The CDR3 loop reads CASSQDLGTRAYEQYF. The DNA for the CDR3 is TGTGCCAGCAGCCAAGATCTGGGGACTAGGGCCTACGAGCAGTACTTC. The chain is built from TRBV3-1 and TRBJ2-7; 8 bases fit TRBD2. CDR1 and CDR2 from the germline V gene are LGHDT and YNNKEL (reference sequence). CDR3 length: 16 residues. V was pared by 0 bases and J by 2 bases, with 6 bases of the junction left unmatched.

V gene TRBV3-1 combines with J gene TRBJ2-4, with a tentative D call TRBD2 (6 bases). Germline V lookup: CDR1 LGHDT, CDR2 YNNKEL (reference sequence). Trimming stripped 4 bases from V and 1 base from J, with 29 bases between. The CDR3 runs to 21 residues. CDR3 in DNA: TGTGCCAGCAGCCCCCTGTGGGGGGTAGCGGCCACCCTGGGGGCCAAAAACATTCAGTACTTC. Translated, it gives CASSPLWGVAATLGAKNIQYF.

The rearrangement links TRBV12-3 or TRBV12-4 to TRBJ2-1; D gene unclear. The CDR3 has 14 residues. The V and J ends lost 6 bases and 0 bases respectively, with 9 bases between them. CDR3 amino acids: CASSVSSSYNEQFF. CDR3 nucleotide sequence: TGTGCCAGCAGCGTAAGTAGCTCCTACAATGAGCAGTTCTTC.

The rearrangement joins TRBV7-2 to TRBJ2-3; weak D call: TRBD2 (6 bases). The germline V gene encodes CDR1 SGHTA and CDR2 FQGNSA. V lost 1 base to trimming and J lost 6 bases, with 14 bases between them. CDR3 length: 15 amino acids. The chain's CDR3 is CASSLGRTNPDTQYF. Here the CDR3 DNA reads TGTGCCAGCAGCTTAGGAAGGACTAACCCCGATACGCAGTATTTT.

In this sample, this clonotype turned up a few times. V and J are TRBV4-1 and TRBJ1-2, with a possible D match to TRBD1 (5 bases). This CDR3 spans 15 amino acids. The ends were cut back, 2 bases at V and 2 bases at J, with 12 bases in the middle. In germline, CDR1 is MGHRA, CDR2 YSYEKL. This CDR3 reads CASSQSGTENYGYTF. In nucleotides, the CDR3 is TGCGCCAGCAGCCAAAGTGGGACCGAAAACTATGGCTACACCTTC.

The V and J genes are TRBV11-2 and TRBJ2-2, with a weak D call TRBD1 (5 bases). The germline gives CDR1 SGHAT, CDR2 FQNNGV. The CDR3 runs 16 residues. With 5 bases removed from V and 4 bases from J, the gap between germline ends came to 17 bases. CDR3 in amino acids: CASSARVVEGTGELFF. CDR3 DNA: TGTGCCAGCAGCGCCAGGGTGGTGGAAGGCACCGGGGAGCTGTTTTTT.

The rearrangement uses TRBV20-1 and TRBJ1-2; D unresolved. The ends were cut back, 1 base at V and 2 bases at J, with 17 bases in the middle. CDR3 length: 16 residues. CDR1 and CDR2 from the germline V gene are DFQATT and SNEGSKA (reference sequence). The CDR3 sequence: CSARGSPGSSNYGYTF. CDR3 nucleotides: TGCAGTGCTAGAGGGAGCCCAGGCAGCTCAAACTATGGCTACACCTTC.

This chain connects TRBV4-1 to TRBJ1-6, with D uncertain. CDR1 is MGHRA and CDR2 is YSYEKL in the germline V gene. This CDR3 is 14 amino acids long. Trimming stripped 4 bases from V and 7 bases from J, with 11 bases between. DNA of the CDR3: TGCGCCAGCAGCCTCCCGTCTGGGAATTCACCCCTCCACTTT. Translated: CASSLPSGNSPLHF.

This clonotype came up once. The V gene is TRBV7-6, the J gene TRBJ2-7; TRBD1 matches 7 bases. After removal of 2 bases from V and 2 bases from J, the junction contained 9 bases not matched to a gene. Germline V lookup: CDR1 SGHVS, CDR2 FNYEAQ. The length of the CDR3 is 16 residues. The CDR3 DNA reads as TGTGCCAGCAGCTTATTACCCGGGACAGAGACCTACGAGCAGTACTTC. Translating it yields CASSLLPGTETYEQYF.

The chain combines TRBV4-1 with TRBJ1-5; 7 bases are shared with TRBD1. J gave up 5 bases and V 0 bases, and 10 bases lay outside the gene matches. Germline CDR1 MGHRA, CDR2 YSYEKL. This CDR3 region has 17 residues. As DNA, the CDR3 is TGCGCCAGCAGCCAAGAAGGGGGCAGAGGGCTCGATCAGCCCCAGCATTTT. Its protein product is CASSQEGGRGLDQPQHF.

On this clonotype itself: The junction does not match germline at one end; this may be a read error. This rearrangement joins TRBV25-1 to TRBJ2-2, with TRBD1 as a possible D gene (6 bases). This CDR3 spans 12 amino acids. Germline lookup yields CDR1 MGHDK and CDR2 SYGVNS. CDR3 residues: CGMQGLTGELFF. The CDR3 bases are TGCGGTATGCAGGGGCTCACCGGGGAGCTGTTTTTT.

The chain is built from TRBV10-3 and TRBJ1-1; no clear D. Germline loops: CDR1 ENHRY, CDR2 SYGVKD. V lost 4 bases and J 5 bases, leaving 17 bases between the germline ends. CDR3 length: 15 residues. CDR3 sequence reads: CAISGVPGTLTEAFF. For the CDR3, the DNA is TGTGCCATCAGTGGTGTTCCGGGAACTTTAACTGAAGCTTTCTTT.

The chain is built from TRBV28 and TRBJ1-5; D gene unclear. The V gene's germline CDR1 is MDHEN and CDR2 SYDVKM. The CDR3 runs to 13 residues. V was pared by 3 bases and J by 6 bases, with 9 bases between. The chain's CDR3 is CASSLGLSQPQHF. The CDR3 bases are TGTGCCAGCAGTTTGGGGTTGAGTCAGCCCCAGCATTTT.

This chain joins TRBV19 and TRBJ1-5; D is undetermined. The CDR3 has 15 amino acids. CDR1 is LNHDA, CDR2 SQIVND, per germline (reference sequence). The V end lost 5 bases, the J end lost 0 bases, and 11 bases lay between the germline ends. The CDR3 protein is CASSWSVDSNQPQHF. CDR3 nucleotide sequence: TGTGCCAGTAGTTGGTCGGTGGATAGCAATCAGCCCCAGCATTTT.

V is TRBV6-5 and J is TRBJ2-3; possible D gene TRBD2, 5 bases. V dropped 3 bases and J dropped 2 bases, with 12 bases sitting between them. This CDR3 is 15 amino acids long. The germline gives CDR1 MNHEY, CDR2 SVGAGI. CDR3 in DNA: TGTGCCAGCAGTTATTTGGGGAGTTACACAGATACGCAGTATTTT. Protein sequence: CASSYLGSYTDTQYF.